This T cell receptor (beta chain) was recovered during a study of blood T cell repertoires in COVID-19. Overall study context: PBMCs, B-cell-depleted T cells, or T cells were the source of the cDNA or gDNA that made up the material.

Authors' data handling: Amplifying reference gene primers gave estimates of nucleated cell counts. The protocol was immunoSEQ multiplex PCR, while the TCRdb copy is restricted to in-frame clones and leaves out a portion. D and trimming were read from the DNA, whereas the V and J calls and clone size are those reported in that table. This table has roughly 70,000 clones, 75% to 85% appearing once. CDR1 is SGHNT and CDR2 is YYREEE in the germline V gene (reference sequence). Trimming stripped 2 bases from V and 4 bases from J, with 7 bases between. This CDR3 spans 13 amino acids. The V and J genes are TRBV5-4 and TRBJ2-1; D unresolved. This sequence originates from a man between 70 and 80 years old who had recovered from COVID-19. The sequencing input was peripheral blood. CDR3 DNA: TGTGCCAGCAGCTTTGATACTTACAATGAGCAGTTCTTC. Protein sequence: CASSFDTYNEQFF.